This T cell receptor (beta chain) was sequenced in a study of cytomegalovirus exposure and HLA in healthy donors. Whole-study findings and limits: The authors reported that TCR beta sequences could predict HLA-A and HLA-B alleles. These predictions were accurate for most subjects in the first cohort. TCR beta V segments were, for the most part, productive about 87% or about 30% of the time in an earlier analysis. Rarity held for most TCR sequences, but there were some public TCRs that occurred in many donors.

With 60 Vbeta and 13 Jbeta primers, the PCR was carried out. Here immunoSEQ multiplex PCR was the method, and the copy in TCRdb shows in-frame clones only, minus some. The data hold around 130,000 clones, with 70% to 75% observed a single time. This clone has a handful of counts. The antigen is undetermined. Trimming stripped 3 bases from V and 3 bases from J, with 14 bases between. Per the germline V gene, CDR1 is MGHDK and CDR2 is SYGVNS. The CDR3 loop spans 15 amino acids. Sequencing was carried out using PBMCs. The sequence derives from a man aged 25-45 years in good health and CMV-seronegative. The gene calls are TRBV25-1 and TRBJ1-1; D gene unclear. DNA for the CDR3: TGTGCCAGCAGTGATAGTTCGGAGGGAGACACTGAAGCTTTCTTT. It is translated as CASSDSSEGDTEAFF.